Presented here are 9 T cell receptor beta chains from one specimen sequenced in a study of T cells in Graves' hyperthyroidism and ophthalmopathy. Using RNA transcripts as the source, TCR beta CDR3 regions were amplified. First-round RT-PCR targeting the TCR CDR3 was performed with the HTBI primer set. Using its own MiXCR run on the multiplex PCR reads, TCRdb lists one record per CDR3 protein. Among hundreds of thousands of distinct CDR3 sequences listed, less than 25% were seen once. The specimen was blood. The receptors originated from a man in his thirties or forties with Graves' ophthalmopathy.

This clonotype was recorded at least ten times. The genes are TRBV19 and TRBJ1-1, with 7 bases fitting TRBD1. V lost 4 bases and J lost 4; bases outside the gene matches: 0. Per germline, CDR1 LNHDA and CDR2 SQIVND (reference sequence). The CDR3 consists of 12 residues. The CDR3 is CASSNRGTEAFF. CDR3 bases: TGTGCCAGTAGTAACAGGGGCACTGAAGCTTTCTTT.

In the case of this clonotype: Sequence at one end of the junction differs from germline and may be a read error. The chain has TRBV28 and TRBJ2-1; 8 bases fit TRBD2. CDR1 and CDR2 (germline): MDHEN, SYDVKM. CDR3 size: 16 residues. As DNA, the CDR3 is TGTGCCGGCAGTTTGGGTGGCAGCGGGAGAAGGGATGAGCAGTTCTTC. It yields the protein CAGSLGGSGRRDEQFF.

The V gene is TRBV10-3, the J gene TRBJ2-5; D is uncertain. The CDR3 extends over 12 amino acids. Trimming removed 1 base from V and 5 bases from J, with 5 bases in between. Germline V CDR1 and CDR2: ENHRY, SYGVKD. In DNA, the CDR3 is TGTGCCATCAGTGAGTTTGCGGAGACCCAGTACTTC. It specifies CAISEFAETQYF.

CDR3 amino acids: CASSFAGTGNTGELFF. The CDR3 DNA reads TGCGCCAGCAGCTTCGCCGGGACAGGAAACACCGGGGAGCTGTTTTTT. This chain links TRBV5-1 with TRBJ2-2, with 8 bases identical to TRBD1. The CDR3 runs to 16 residues. Germline CDR1 and CDR2: SGHRS and YFSETQ. V shed 2 bases and J 2 bases; nucleotides not matched to a gene: 5.

V gene TRBV7-8 combines with J gene TRBJ2-7, with 8 bases identical to TRBD1. Germline CDR1 is SGHVS and CDR2 is FQNEAQ. Losses at the gene ends were 1 base for V and 1 base for J; bases not matched to a gene: 12. The CDR3 runs 18 residues. In DNA, the CDR3 is TGTGCCAGCAGCTTAGTGTCCCCAGGACAGGGAAGTTCCTACGAGCAGTACTTC. It specifies CASSLVSPGQGSSYEQYF.

The chain combines TRBV10-3 with TRBJ2-1; D is possibly TRBD2 (6 bases). The CDR3 has 16 amino acids. Per germline, CDR1 ENHRY and CDR2 SYGVKD. V was cut by 0 bases and J by 3 bases, with 12 bases left in between. CDR3 amino acids: CAISESDSAGYNEQFF. CDR3 DNA: TGTGCCATCAGTGAGTCGGACTCAGCGGGCTACAATGAGCAGTTCTTC.

The sample holds many counts of this clonotype. The chain carries TRBV11-2 and TRBJ1-6; D is unclear. V was cut by 5 bases and J by 0 bases, with 17 bases left in between. Germline CDR1 reads SGHAT; CDR2 reads FQNNGV. This CDR3 comprises 18 residues. This CDR3 reads CASSPTGRAGSYNSPLHF. DNA for the CDR3: TGTGCCAGCAGCCCGACCGGGAGGGCAGGCTCCTATAATTCACCCCTCCACTTT.

V usage is TRBV27 and J usage is TRBJ2-5; TRBD2 matches at 7 bases. CDR1 and CDR2 (germline): MNHEY, SMNVEV (reference sequence). After removal of 4 bases from V and 5 bases from J, the junction contained 7 bases not matched to a gene. This CDR3 comprises 14 residues. CDR3 protein: CASSWGGGRETQYF. The CDR3 coding sequence is TGTGCCAGCAGTTGGGGGGGGGGACGGGAGACCCAGTACTTC.

The chain links TRBV12-3 or TRBV12-4 to TRBJ2-3, with TRBD2 identical over 13 bases. This CDR3 spans 18 amino acids. V gave up 5 bases and J gave up 0 bases; unmatched junction bases: 8. CDR3 in DNA: TGTGCCAGCAGTGTCGGGACTAGCGGGACTTATAGCACAGATACGCAGTATTTT. This encodes CASSVGTSGTYSTDTQYF.